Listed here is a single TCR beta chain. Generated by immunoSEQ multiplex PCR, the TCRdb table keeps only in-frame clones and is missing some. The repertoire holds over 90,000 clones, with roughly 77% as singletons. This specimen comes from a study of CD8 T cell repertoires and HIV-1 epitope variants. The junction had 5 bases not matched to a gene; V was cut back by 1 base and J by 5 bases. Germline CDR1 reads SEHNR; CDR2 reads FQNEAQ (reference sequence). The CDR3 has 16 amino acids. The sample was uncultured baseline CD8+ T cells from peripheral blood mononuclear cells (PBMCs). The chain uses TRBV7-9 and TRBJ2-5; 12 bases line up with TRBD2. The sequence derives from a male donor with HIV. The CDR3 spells CASSLGAGTSGETQYF. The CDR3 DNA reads TGTGCCAGCAGCTTAGGGGCCGGGACTAGCGGGGAGACCCAGTACTTC.